This TCR beta chain was captured in a study of CD8 T cells in Susac syndrome. Study summary: The Susac syndrome patients were therapy-naive, on corticosteroids, or on intravenous immunoglobulin alone at blood draw.

While CD8+ and CD4+ T cells were isolated negatively, TEMRA cells were enriched by FACS. CDR1 and CDR2 (germline): DFQATT, SNEGSKA (reference sequence). V lost 3 bases and J 3 bases, leaving 10 bases between the germline ends. This CDR3 contains 13 residues. Points from the study as a whole: Susac-specific public clones were found in total CD8+ and CD8+ TEMRA repertoires, numbering more than 15 and five, respectively. The study found that Susac CD8+ clonal expansion peaked in TEMRA cells and active patients.

Note on this clonotype: Its specificity is unknown.

A quantity of about 0.5 to 1 ug RNA underwent reverse transcription using random hexamers. TCRdb passed the immunoSEQ multiplex PCR reads through MiXCR, listing each CDR3 protein once. The sample has about 110,000 distinct CDR3 sequences; around 94% are singletons. The source material was CD8+ T cells from PBMCs. The receptor was isolated from a human donor with Susac syndrome. The chain links TRBV20-1 to TRBJ2-3; D is uncertain. CDR3 bases: TGCAGTGCTAGGGCCTCGAGTACAGATACGCAGTATTTT. Protein product: CSARASSTDTQYF.